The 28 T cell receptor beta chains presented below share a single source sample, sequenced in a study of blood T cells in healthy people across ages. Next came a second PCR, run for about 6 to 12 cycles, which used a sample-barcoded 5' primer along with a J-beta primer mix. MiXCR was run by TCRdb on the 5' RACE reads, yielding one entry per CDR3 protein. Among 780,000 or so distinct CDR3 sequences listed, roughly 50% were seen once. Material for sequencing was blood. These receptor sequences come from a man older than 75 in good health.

CDR3 nucleotide sequence: TGTGCCAGCAGTTCGACATCACAGGGTAGCACAGATACGCAGTATTTT. Amino acid sequence: CASSSTSQGSTDTQYF. The rearrangement joins TRBV6-6 to TRBJ2-3, with D possibly TRBD1 on 6 matching bases. Germline lookup yields CDR1 MNHNY and CDR2 SVGAGI (reference sequence). There are 16 residues in the CDR3. V was clipped by 4 bases and J by 0 bases, with 14 bases between them.

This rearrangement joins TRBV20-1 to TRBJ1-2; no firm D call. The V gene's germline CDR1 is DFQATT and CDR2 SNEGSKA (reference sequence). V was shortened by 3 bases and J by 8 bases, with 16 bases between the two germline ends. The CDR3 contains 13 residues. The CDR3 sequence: CSASGQIARGYTF. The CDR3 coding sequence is TGCAGTGCTAGTGGGCAGATCGCGAGGGGCTACACCTTC.

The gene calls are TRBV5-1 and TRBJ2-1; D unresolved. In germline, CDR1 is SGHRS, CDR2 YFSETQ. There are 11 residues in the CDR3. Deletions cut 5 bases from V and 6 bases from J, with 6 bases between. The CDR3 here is CASRDGNEQFF. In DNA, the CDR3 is TGCGCCAGCAGGGACGGCAATGAGCAGTTCTTC.

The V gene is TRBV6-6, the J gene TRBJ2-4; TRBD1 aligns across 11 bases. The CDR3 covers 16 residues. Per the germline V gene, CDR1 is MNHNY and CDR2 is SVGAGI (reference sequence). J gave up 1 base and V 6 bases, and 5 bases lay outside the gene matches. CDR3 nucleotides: TGTGCCAGCAGGAGCCGGGACAGGGGGGCCAAAAACATTCAGTACTTC. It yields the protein CASRSRDRGAKNIQYF.

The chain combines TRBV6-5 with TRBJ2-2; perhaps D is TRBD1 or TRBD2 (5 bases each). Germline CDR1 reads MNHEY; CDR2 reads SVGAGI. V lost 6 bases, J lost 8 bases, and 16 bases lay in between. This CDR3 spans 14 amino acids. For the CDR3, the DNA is TGTGCCAGCAGCCCCCGGGGCCGGGCTGGGGAGCTGTTTTTT. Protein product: CASSPRGRAGELFF.

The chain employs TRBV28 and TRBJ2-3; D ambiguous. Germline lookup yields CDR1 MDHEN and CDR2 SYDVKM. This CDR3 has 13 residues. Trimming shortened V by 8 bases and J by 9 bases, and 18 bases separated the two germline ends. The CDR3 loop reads CASSPGSTRTQYF. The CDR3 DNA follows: TGTGCCAGCTCCCCCGGGTCGACACGCACGCAGTATTTT. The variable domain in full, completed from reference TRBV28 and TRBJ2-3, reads DVKVTQSSRYLVKRTGEKVFLECVQDMDHENMFWYRQDPGLGLRLIYFSYDVKMKEKGDIPEGYSVSREKKERFSLILESASTNQTSMYLCASSPGSTRTQYFGPGTRLTVL.

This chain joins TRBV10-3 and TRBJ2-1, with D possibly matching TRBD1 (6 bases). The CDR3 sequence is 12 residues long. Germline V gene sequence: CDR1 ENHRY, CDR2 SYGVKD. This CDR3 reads CVRTGTHNEQFF. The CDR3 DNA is TGTGTCAGAACAGGGACCCACAATGAGCAGTTCTTC.

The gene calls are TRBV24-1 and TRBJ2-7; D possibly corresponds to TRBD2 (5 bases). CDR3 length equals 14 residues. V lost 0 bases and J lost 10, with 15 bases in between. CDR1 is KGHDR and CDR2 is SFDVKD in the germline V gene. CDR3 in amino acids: CATSDLTGSGTQYF. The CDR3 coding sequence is TGTGCCACCAGTGATTTGACGGGCTCGGGAACCCAGTACTTC.

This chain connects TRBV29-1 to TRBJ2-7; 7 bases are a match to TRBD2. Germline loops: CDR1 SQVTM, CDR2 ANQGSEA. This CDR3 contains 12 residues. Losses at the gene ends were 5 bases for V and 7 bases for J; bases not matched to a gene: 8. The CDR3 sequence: CSVRRETNEQYF. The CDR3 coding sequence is TGCAGCGTTAGGCGGGAGACCAATGAGCAGTACTTC.

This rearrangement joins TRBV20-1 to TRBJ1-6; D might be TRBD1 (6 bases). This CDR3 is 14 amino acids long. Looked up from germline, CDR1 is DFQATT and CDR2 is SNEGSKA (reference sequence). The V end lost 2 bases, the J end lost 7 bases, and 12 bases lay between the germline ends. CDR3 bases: TGCAGTGCTAGAAAGGACAGTAGAAATTCACCCCTCCACTTT. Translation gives CSARKDSRNSPLHF.

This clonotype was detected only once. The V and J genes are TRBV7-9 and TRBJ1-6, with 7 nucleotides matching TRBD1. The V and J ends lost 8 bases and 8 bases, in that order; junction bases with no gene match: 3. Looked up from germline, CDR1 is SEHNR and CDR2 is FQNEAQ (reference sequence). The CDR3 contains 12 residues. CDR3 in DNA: TGTGCCAGCGGGACAGTCTATTCACCCCTCCACTTT. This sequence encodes CASGTVYSPLHF.

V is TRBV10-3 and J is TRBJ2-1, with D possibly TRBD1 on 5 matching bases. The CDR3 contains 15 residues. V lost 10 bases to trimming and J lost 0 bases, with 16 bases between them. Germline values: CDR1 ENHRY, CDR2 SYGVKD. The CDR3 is CATHQGYLSYNEQFF. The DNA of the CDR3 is TGTGCCACGCATCAGGGATATCTCTCCTACAATGAGCAGTTCTTC.

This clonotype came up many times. The CDR3 reads CSGGFGNIQYF. The CDR3 DNA follows: TGCAGCGGAGGGTTCGGAAACATTCAGTACTTC. This chain uses TRBV29-1 with TRBJ2-4; TRBD2 might be the D (5 bases). With 7 bases removed from V and 6 bases from J, the gap between germline ends came to 10 bases. CDR1 SQVTM and CDR2 ANQGSEA come from the germline V gene. The CDR3 consists of 11 residues. Complete variable domain (other parts from reference TRBV29-1 and TRBJ2-4): SAVISQKPSRDICQRGTSLTIQCQVDSQVTMMFWYRQQPGQSLTLIATANQGSEATYESGFVIDKFPISRPNLTFSTLTVSNMSPEDSSIYLCSGGFGNIQYFGAGTRLSVL.

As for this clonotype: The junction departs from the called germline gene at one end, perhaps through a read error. CDR3 DNA sequence: TGTGCCACCAGTAGAGATCAACGGGGAATGGGATACGAGCAGTACTTC. Its translation: CATSRDQRGMGYEQYF. The chain is built from TRBV15 and TRBJ2-7; maybe TRBD2 (5 bases). Germline V lookup: CDR1 LNHNV, CDR2 YYDKDF (reference sequence). This CDR3 has 16 amino acids.

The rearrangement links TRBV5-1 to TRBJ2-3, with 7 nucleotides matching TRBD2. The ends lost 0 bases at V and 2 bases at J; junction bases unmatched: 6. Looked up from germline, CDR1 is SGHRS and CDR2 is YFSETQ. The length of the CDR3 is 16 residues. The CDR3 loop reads CASSLDGRKDTDTQYF. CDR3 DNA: TGCGCCAGCAGCTTGGACGGGAGGAAAGACACAGATACGCAGTATTTT.

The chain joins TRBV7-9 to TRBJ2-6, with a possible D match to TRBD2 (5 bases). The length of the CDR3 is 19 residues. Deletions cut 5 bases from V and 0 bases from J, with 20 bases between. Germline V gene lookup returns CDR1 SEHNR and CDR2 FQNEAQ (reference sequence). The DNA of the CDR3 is TGTGCCAGCAGCCCTCACTGGAAGGAGGTCCACTCTGGGGCCAACGTCCTGACTTTC. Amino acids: CASSPHWKEVHSGANVLTF.

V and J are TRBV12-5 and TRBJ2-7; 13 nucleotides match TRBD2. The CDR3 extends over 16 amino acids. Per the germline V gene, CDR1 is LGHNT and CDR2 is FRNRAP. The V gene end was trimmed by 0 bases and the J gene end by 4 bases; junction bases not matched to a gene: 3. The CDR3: CASGLVVLAGGYEQYF. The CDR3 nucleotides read TGTGCTAGTGGTTTGGTGGTACTAGCGGGAGGGTACGAGCAGTACTTC.

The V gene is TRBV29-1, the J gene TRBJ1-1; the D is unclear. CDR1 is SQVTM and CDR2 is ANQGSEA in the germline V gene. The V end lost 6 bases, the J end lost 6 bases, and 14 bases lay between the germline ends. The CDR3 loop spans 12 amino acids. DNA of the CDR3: TGCAGCGTAGAACAGACTTGGGCTGAAGCTTTCTTT. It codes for CSVEQTWAEAFF.

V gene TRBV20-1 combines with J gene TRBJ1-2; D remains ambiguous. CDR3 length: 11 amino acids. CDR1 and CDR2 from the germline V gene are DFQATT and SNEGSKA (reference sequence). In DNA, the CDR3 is TGCAGGGCCGAGGGCGGTTATGGCTACACCTTC. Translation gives CRAEGGYGYTF.

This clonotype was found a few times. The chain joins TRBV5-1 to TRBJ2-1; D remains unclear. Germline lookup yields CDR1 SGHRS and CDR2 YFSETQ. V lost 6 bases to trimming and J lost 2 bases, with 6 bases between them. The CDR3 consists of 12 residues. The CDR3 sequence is CASTEAYNEQFF. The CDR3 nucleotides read TGCGCCAGCACCGAAGCCTACAATGAGCAGTTCTTC.

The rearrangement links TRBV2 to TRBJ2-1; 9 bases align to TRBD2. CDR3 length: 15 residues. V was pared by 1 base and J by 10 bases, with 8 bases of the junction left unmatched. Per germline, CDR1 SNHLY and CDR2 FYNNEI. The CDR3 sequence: CASSEGAGGRGEQFF. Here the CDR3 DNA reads TGTGCCAGCAGTGAAGGAGCGGGAGGCCGGGGGGAGCAGTTCTTC.

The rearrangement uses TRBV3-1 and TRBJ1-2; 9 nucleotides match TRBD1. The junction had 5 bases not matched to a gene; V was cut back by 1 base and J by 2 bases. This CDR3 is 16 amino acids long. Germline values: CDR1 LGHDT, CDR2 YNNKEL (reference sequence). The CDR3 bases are TGTGCCAGCAGCCAAGGTGGACAGGGGAGCAACTATGGCTACACCTTC. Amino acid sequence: CASSQGGQGSNYGYTF. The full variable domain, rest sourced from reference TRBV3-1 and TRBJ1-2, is DTAVSQTPKYLVTQMGNDKSIKCEQNLGHDTMYWYKQDSKKFLKIMFSYNNKELIINETVPNRFSPKSPDKAHLNLHINSLELGDSAVYFCASSQGGQGSNYGYTFGSGTRLTVV.

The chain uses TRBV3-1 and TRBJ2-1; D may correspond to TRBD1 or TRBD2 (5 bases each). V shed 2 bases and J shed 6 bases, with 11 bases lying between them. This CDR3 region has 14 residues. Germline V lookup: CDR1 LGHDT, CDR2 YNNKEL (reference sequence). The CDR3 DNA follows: TGTGCCAGCAGCCAACATTCTGGGGGCAATGAGCAGTTCTTC. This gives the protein CASSQHSGGNEQFF.

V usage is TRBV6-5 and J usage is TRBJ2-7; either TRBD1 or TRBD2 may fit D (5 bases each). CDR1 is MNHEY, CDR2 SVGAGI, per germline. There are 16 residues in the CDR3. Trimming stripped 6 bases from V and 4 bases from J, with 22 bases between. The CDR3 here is CASSRLSGQGTYEQYF. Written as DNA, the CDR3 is TGTGCCAGCAGCCGCCTCTCGGGGCAGGGAACATACGAGCAGTACTTC.

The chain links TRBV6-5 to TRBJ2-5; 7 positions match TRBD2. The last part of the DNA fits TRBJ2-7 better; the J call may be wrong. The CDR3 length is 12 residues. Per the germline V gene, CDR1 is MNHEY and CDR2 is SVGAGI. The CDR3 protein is CASTARGDEQYF. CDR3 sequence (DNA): TGTGCCAGCACCGCCCGGGGGGACGAGCAGTACTTC.

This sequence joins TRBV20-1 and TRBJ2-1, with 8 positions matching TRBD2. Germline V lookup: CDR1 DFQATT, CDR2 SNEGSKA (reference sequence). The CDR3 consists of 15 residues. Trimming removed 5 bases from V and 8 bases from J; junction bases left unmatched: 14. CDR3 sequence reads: CSAGGEVAGRDEQFF. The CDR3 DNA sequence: TGCAGTGCTGGGGGGGAGGTAGCGGGAAGGGATGAGCAGTTCTTC.

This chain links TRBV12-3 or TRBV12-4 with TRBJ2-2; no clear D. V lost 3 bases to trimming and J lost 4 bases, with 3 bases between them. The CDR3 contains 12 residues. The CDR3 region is CASSFGTGELFF. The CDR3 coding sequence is TGTGCCAGCAGTTTCGGCACCGGGGAGCTGTTTTTT.

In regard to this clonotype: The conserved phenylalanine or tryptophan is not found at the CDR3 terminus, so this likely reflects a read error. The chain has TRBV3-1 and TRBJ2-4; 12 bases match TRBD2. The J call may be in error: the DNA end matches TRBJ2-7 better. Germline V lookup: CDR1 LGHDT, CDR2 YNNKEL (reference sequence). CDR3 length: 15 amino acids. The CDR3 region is CASTGLAGPSYEQYL. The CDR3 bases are TGTGCCAGCACTGGACTAGCGGGACCATCCTACGAGCAGTACTTA.